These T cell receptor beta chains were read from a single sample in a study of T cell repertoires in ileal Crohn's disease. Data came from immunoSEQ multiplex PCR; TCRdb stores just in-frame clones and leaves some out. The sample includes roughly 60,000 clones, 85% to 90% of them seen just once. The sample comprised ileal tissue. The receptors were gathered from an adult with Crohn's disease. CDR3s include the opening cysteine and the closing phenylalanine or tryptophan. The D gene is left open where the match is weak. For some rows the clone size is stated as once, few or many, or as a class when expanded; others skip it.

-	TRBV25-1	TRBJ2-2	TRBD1	CASMTGKEYTGELFF	TGTGCCAGCATGACAGGGAAGGAGTACACCGGGGAGCTGTTTTTT
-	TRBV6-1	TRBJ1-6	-	CLTVDWGNSPLHF	TGTTTAACCGTGGACTGGGGTAATTCACCCCTCCACTTT
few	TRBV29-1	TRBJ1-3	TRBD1	CSVVARGTGNTIYF	TGCAGCGTTGTAGCCAGGGGGACTGGAAACACCATATATTTT
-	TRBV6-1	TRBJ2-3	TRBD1	CASRQGALITDTQYF	TGTGCCAGCAGACAGGGGGCCTTAATAACAGATACGCAGTATTTT
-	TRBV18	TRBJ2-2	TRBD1	CASSRQGSTGELFF	TGTGCCAGCTCACGACAGGGAAGCACCGGGGAGCTGTTTTTT
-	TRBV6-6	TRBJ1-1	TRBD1	CASSLTGANTEAFF	TGTGCCAGCAGCCTAACAGGGGCTAACACTGAAGCTTTCTTT
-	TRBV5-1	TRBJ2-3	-	CASSLSLPRILSTDTQYF	TGCGCCAGCAGTCTTTCCCTTCCGAGAATACTTAGCACAGATACGCAGTATTTT
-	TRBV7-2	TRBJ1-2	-	CASSPNRVSSYGYTF	TGTGCCAGCAGCCCCAACAGGGTCTCGAGCTATGGCTACACCTTC
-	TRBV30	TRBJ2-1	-	CAWSERKEEQFF	TGTGCCTGGAGTGAACGCAAGGAGGAGCAGTTCTTC
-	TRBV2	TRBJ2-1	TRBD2	CASSEAVPGGLYEQFF	TGTGCCAGCAGTGAAGCGGTCCCGGGAGGCTTGTATGAGCAGTTCTTC
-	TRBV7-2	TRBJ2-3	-	CASSLGGQNTDTQYF	TGTGCCAGCAGCTTAGGGGGGCAGAACACAGATACGCAGTATTTT
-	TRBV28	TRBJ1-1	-	CASSLLPDTEAFF	TGTGCCAGCAGTTTATTACCAGACACTGAAGCTTTCTTT
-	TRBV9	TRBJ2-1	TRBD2	CASSVVGSGQEQFF	TGTGCCAGCAGCGTAGTGGGTAGCGGGCAGGAGCAGTTCTTC
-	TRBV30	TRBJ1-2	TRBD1	CAWSGDRNNYGYTF	TGTGCCTGGAGTGGGGACAGGAACAACTATGGCTACACCTTC
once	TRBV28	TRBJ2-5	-	CASSIQETQYF	TGTGCCAGCAGCATCCAAGAGACCCAGTACTTC
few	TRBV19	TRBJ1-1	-	CASSIEPGKAFF	TGTGCCAGTAGTATTGAGCCAGGGAAAGCTTTCTTT
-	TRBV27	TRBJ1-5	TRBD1	CASRPGQGSNQPQHF	TGTGCCAGCAGACCGGGACAGGGGAGCAATCAGCCCCAGCATTTT
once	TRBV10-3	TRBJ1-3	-	CALGPAGGGNTIYF	TGTGCCCTGGGCCCCGCGGGAGGTGGAAACACCATATATTTT
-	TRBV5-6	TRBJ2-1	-	CASSPDIPHEQFF	TGTGCCAGCAGCCCGGACATACCGCATGAGCAGTTCTTC
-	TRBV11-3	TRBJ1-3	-	CASSKRAGNTIYF	TGTGCCAGCAGCAAGAGAGCTGGAAACACCATATATTTT
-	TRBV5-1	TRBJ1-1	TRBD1	CASSLATHRGDEAFF	TGCGCCAGCAGCTTGGCCACCCACAGGGGTGACGAAGCTTTCTTT
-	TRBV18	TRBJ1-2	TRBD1	CASSTDREGYTF	TGTGCCAGCTCAACCGACAGGGAAGGCTACACCTTC
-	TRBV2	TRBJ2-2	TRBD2	CASRGLAGGTGELFF	TGTGCCAGCCGAGGACTAGCGGGGGGGACCGGGGAGCTGTTTTTT
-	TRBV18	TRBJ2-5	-	CASSPFEETQYF	TGTGCCAGCTCACCATTTGAGGAGACCCAGTACTTC
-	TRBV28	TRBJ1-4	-	CASSFRTRNEKLFF	TGTGCCAGCAGTTTCAGGACAAGGAATGAAAAACTGTTTTTT
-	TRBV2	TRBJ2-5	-	CASSRVQETQYF	TGTGCCAGCAGCAGGGTCCAAGAGACCCAGTACTTC
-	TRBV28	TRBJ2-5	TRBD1	CASSPNPGQFEETQYF	TGTGCCAGCAGTCCAAATCCGGGACAGTTCGAAGAGACCCAGTACTTC
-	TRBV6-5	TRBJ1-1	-	CASSRPVSVGTEAFF	TGTGCCAGCAGCAGGCCCGTTTCTGTGGGCACTGAAGCTTTCTTT
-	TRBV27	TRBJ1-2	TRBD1	CASGTGGQINYGYTF	TGTGCCAGCGGCACAGGGGGACAGATTAACTATGGCTACACCTTC
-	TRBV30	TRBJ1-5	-	CAWSRDKNQPQHF	TGTGCCTGGTCCCGGGACAAGAATCAGCCCCAGCATTTT
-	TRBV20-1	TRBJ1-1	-	CSARGRAFF	TGCAGTGCTAGAGGCAGAGCTTTCTTT
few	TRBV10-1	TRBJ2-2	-	CASSRDITGELFF	TGCGCCAGCAGCAGGGACATAACCGGGGAGCTGTTTTTT
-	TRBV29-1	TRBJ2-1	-	CSVEMVSDEQFF	TGCAGCGTTGAAATGGTCAGCGATGAGCAGTTCTTC
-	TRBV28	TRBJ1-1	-	CASSLGGKGYTEAFF	TGTGCCAGCAGTTTAGGGGGGAAGGGGTACACTGAAGCTTTCTTT
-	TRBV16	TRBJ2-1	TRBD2	CASSHNSGREQFF	TGTGCCAGCAGCCACAATAGCGGGAGGGAGCAGTTCTTC
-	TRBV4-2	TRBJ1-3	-	CASSQVSEGNTIYF	TGTGCCAGCAGCCAAGTATCGGAGGGAAACACCATATATTTT
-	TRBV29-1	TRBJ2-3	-	CSGRTQADTQYF	TGCAGCGGGAGGACCCAGGCAGATACGCAGTATTTT